One TCR beta chain is described in this entry. The data stem from a study of T cells in tuberculosis. Study overall: T cells were selected with CD1B tetramers loaded with glucose monomycolate. Study-wide points: T cells binding CD1B-GMM tetramer weakly possibly escaped the sort.

The CDR3 is 15 residues long. V shed 4 bases and J shed 7 bases, with 14 bases lying between them. Germline V gene data show CDR1 as SEHNR and CDR2 as FQNEAQ (reference sequence). Thawed, overnight-rested PBMC were stained with GMM-loaded CD1B tetramer, viability dye and anti-CD3, then sorted. CD1B tetramers were loaded with Rhodococcus equi-derived C32 glucose monomycolate. About 100,000 tetramer-negative cells were sorted from each donor. No alpha-beta pairing information exists for these sequences. Profiled with immunoSEQ multiplex PCR; TCRdb holds only in-frame clones, not every one. The sample lists tens of thousands of clones; under 95% were seen once.

The specimen was CD1b-GMM tetramer-negative cells sorted from PBMCs. The TCR originated in an adult woman with latent tuberculosis. V gene TRBV7-9 combines with J gene TRBJ1-6, with a possible D match to TRBD1 (5 bases). CDR3 sequence reads: CASSSRRGGNSPLHF. Written as DNA, the CDR3 is TGTGCCAGCAGCTCCCGGCGGGGGGGGAATTCACCCCTCCACTTT.